These T cell receptor beta chains were read from a single sample in a study of PD-1 blockade in classical Hodgkin lymphoma. Sequencing used immunoSEQ multiplex PCR; TCRdb keeps in-frame clones, though not all of them. The table includes 15,000 to 25,000 clones, less than 90% detected once. This material consisted of CD8+ T cells from blood, taken before the fourth cycle of nivolumab. The source is a human donor with classical Hodgkin lymphoma. Both conserved end residues are part of each CDR3. Each record gives: CDR3 protein, CDR3 length, J gene, V gene.

CASSLLMADYEQYF | 14 | NA | TRBV5-4
CASSLIGISETGGTDTQYF | 19 | TRBJ2-3 | TRBV7-3
CASSVAYRGAYEQYF | 15 | TRBJ2-7 | TRBV27
CATSRDRSLTSVESYTF | 17 | TRBJ1-2 | TRBV15
CASSLDRASYGYTF | 14 | TRBJ1-2 | TRBV7-3
CATSSTSGRSYNEQFF | 16 | TRBJ2-1 | TRBV15
CASSEWGSRTDTQYF | 15 | TRBJ2-3 | TRBV2
CASSPTGGYLETQYF | 15 | TRBJ2-5 | TRBV28
CASSSVGLSSYGYTF | 15 | TRBJ1-2 | TRBV7-3
CASSQGQGTYGYTF | 14 | TRBJ1-2 | TRBV11-2
CASSEYSGGPDTQYF | 15 | TRBJ2-3 | TRBV25-1
CASSYVGTGNTEAFF | 15 | TRBJ1-1 | TRBV27
CASKGGQGGSPLHF | 14 | TRBJ1-6 | TRBV27
CASSATGGGSRPQHF | 15 | TRBJ1-5 | TRBV25-1
CATSTRDGYNEQFF | 14 | TRBJ2-1 | TRBV15
CASSEAGEQYF | 11 | NA | TRBV27
CASSGSGRGADTQYF | 15 | TRBJ2-3 | TRBV9
CASRGWGFADTQYF | 14 | TRBJ2-3 | TRBV5-4
CASSSWGQGVNEQFF | 15 | TRBJ2-1 | TRBV7-3
CASSQDGLAGSTDTQYF | 17 | TRBJ2-3 | TRBV4-1
CAGGAGRNYNEQFF | 14 | TRBJ2-1 | TRBV28
CASGTVPDTQYF | 12 | TRBJ2-3 | TRBV27
CASSELAGGPQETQYF | 16 | TRBJ2-5 | TRBV6-1
CASSPTRLAGETQYF | 15 | TRBJ2-5 | TRBV27
CSGRWDTEYF | 10 | TRBJ2-7 | TRBV29-1
CASSILMDRLSGLGVYEQYF | 20 | TRBJ2-7 | TRBV19
CASSITGGNSYTF | 13 | TRBJ1-2 | TRBV19
CASSEREWDRWRVIGYTF | 18 | TRBJ1-2 | TRBV14
CASSVGSTGIYNEQFF | 16 | TRBJ2-1 | TRBV9
CASSLGMGPGSYEQYF | 16 | TRBJ2-7 | TRBV5-4
CASSSTPGAGYGYTF | 15 | TRBJ1-2 | TRBV7-2
CASSSNTGQGYGYTF | 15 | TRBJ1-2 | TRBV18
CASSPGPRVSNQPQHF | 16 | TRBJ1-5 | TRBV7-2
CASSAGRGMRPQHF | 14 | TRBJ1-5 | TRBV5-6
CASSPPGPEAFF | 12 | TRBJ1-1 | TRBV18
CAWSQGDTDTQYF | 13 | TRBJ2-3 | TRBV30
CASSFLRDRVEKLFF | 15 | TRBJ1-4 | TRBV6-1
CASSFVQRGAYEQYF | 15 | TRBJ2-7 | TRBV28
CASSLLQGYQPQHF | 14 | TRBJ1-5 | TRBV27
CASYGLAGGNEQFF | 14 | TRBJ2-1 | TRBV2
CASTQPNTGELFF | 13 | TRBJ2-2 | TRBV9
CASRPQGAREQYF | 13 | TRBJ2-7 | TRBV28
CASSYQSNEQFF | 12 | TRBJ2-1 | TRBV7-9
CASSLFGTNHQETQYF | 16 | TRBJ2-5 | TRBV28
CASSQVTSAEDEQYF | 15 | TRBJ2-7 | TRBV4-1
CASSEGAGIWNTEAFF | 16 | TRBJ1-1 | TRBV28
CASSQLPRDRSYEQYF | 16 | TRBJ2-7 | TRBV14
CASTEGAGGELFF | 13 | TRBJ2-2 | TRBV9
CASSPGQPNTGELFF | 15 | TRBJ2-2 | TRBV6-5